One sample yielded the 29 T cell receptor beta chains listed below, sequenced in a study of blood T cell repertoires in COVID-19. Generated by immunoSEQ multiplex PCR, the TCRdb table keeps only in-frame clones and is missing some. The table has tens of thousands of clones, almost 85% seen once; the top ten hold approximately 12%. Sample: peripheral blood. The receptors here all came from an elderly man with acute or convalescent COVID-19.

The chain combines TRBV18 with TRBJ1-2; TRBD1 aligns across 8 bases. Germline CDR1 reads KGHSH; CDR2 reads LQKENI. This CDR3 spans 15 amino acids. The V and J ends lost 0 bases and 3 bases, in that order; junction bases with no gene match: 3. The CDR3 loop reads CASSPPNRGDYGYTF. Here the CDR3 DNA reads TGTGCCAGCTCACCACCGAACAGGGGGGACTATGGCTACACCTTC.

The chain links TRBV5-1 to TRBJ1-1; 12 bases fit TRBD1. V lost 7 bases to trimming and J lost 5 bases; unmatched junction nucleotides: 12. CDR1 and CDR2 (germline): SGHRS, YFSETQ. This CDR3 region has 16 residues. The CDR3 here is CASAAGTGGAATEAFF. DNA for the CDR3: TGCGCCAGCGCAGCCGGGACAGGGGGCGCCGCAACTGAAGCTTTCTTT.

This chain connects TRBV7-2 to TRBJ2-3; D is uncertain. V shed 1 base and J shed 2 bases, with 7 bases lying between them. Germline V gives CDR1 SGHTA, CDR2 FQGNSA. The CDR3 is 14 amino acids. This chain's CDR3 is CASSLDSFTDTQYF. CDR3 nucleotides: TGTGCCAGCAGCTTAGATAGTTTCACAGATACGCAGTATTTT.

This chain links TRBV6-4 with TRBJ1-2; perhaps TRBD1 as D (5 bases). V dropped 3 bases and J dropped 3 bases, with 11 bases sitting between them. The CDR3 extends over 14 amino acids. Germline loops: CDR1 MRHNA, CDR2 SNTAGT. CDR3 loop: CASSDGTGHYGYTF. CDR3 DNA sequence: TGTGCCAGCAGTGATGGTACAGGACACTATGGCTACACCTTC.

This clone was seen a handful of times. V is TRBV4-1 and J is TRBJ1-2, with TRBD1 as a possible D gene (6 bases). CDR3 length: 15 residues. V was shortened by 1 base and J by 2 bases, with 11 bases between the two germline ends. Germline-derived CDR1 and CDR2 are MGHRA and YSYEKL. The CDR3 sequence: CASSQVPGVNYGYTF. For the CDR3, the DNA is TGCGCCAGCAGCCAAGTCCCAGGGGTAAACTATGGCTACACCTTC.

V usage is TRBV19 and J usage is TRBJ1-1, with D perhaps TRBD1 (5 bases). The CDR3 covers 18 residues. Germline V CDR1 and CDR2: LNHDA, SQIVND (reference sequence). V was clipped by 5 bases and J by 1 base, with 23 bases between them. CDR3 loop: CASSPPRGGPSRNTEAFF. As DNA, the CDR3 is TGTGCCAGTAGTCCTCCCCGGGGGGGTCCGAGCCGGAACACTGAAGCTTTCTTT.

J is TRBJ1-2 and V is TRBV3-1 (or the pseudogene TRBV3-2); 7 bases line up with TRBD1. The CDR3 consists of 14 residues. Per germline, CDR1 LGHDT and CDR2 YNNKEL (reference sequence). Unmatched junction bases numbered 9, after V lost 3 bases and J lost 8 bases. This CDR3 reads CASSHREGAKGYTF. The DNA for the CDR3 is TGTGCCAGCAGCCATAGAGAGGGGGCGAAGGGCTACACCTTC.

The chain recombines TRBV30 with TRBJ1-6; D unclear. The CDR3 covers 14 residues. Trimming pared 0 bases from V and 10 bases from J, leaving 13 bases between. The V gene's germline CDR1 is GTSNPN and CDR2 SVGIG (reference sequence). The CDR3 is CAWSVLRGKSPLHF. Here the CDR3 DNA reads TGTGCCTGGAGTGTACTGCGAGGGAAGTCACCCCTCCACTTT.

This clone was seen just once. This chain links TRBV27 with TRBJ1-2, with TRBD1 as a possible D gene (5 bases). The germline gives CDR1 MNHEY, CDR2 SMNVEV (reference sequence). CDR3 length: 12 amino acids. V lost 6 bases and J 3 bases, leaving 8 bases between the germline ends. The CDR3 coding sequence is TGTGCCAGCAGGGGGCAGGACTATGGCTACACCTTC. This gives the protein CASRGQDYGYTF.

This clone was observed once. The CDR3 spells CASSLDGQNYGYTF. The CDR3 DNA reads TGCGCCAGCAGCTTGGATGGACAGAACTATGGCTACACCTTC. The V call is TRBV5-1, the J call TRBJ1-2; D is possibly TRBD1 (6 bases). Per the germline V gene, CDR1 is SGHRS and CDR2 is YFSETQ. There are 14 residues in the CDR3. Between the trimmed V and J ends, which lost 0 bases and 2 bases, there was a span of 8 bases.

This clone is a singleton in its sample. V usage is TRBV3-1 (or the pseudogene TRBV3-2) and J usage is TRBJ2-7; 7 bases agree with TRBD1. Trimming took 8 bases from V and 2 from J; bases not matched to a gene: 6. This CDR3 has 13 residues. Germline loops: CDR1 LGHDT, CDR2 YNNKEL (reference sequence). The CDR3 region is CASRDSVTYEQYF. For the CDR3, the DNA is TGTGCCAGCCGGGACAGCGTCACCTACGAGCAGTACTTC.

CDR3 in DNA: TGTGCCAGCAGCCAACGGAGCCAAACTAACTATGGCTACACCTTC. It codes for CASSQRSQTNYGYTF. The chain employs TRBV16 and TRBJ1-2; no firm D call. Germline CDR1 reads KGHSY; CDR2 reads FQNENV. The CDR3 sequence is 15 residues long. Trimming stripped 2 bases from V and 0 bases from J, with 10 bases between.

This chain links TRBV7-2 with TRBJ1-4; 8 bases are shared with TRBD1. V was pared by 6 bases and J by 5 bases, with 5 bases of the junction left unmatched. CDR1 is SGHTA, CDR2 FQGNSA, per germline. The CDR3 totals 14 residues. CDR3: CASSFRQGNEKLFF. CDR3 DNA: TGTGCCAGCAGTTTTCGACAGGGGAATGAAAAACTGTTTTTT.

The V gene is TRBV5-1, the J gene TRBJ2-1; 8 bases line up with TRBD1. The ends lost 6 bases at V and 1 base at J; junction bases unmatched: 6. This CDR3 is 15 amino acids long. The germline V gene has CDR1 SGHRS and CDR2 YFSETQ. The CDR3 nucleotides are TGCGCCAGCACCGCCGGGACAGGATCCTACAATGAGCAGTTCTTC. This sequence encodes CASTAGTGSYNEQFF.

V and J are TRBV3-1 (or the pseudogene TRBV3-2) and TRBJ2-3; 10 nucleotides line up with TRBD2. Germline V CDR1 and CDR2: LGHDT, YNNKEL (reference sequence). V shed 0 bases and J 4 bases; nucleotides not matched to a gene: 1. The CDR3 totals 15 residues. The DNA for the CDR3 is TGTGCCAGCAGCCAAGAAGCGGGGGGGCCAGATACGCAGTATTTT. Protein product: CASSQEAGGPDTQYF.

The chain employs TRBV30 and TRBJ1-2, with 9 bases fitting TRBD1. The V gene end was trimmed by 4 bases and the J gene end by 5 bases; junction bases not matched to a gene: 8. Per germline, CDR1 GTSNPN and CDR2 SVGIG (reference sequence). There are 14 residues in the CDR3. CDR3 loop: CAWNRGQGAYGYTF. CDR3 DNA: TGTGCCTGGAACCGGGGACAGGGCGCATATGGCTACACCTTC.

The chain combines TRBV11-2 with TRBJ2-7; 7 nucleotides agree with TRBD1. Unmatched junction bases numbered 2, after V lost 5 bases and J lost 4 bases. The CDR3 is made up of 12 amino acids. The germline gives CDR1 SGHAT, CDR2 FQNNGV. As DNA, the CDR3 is TGTGCCAGCAGCCAACAGGGGTACGAGCAGTACTTC. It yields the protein CASSQQGYEQYF.

The CDR3 protein is CASSLLSQASTGRDTEAFF. DNA of the CDR3: TGTGCCAGCAGCTTGTTGAGTCAGGCCTCGACAGGGAGAGACACTGAAGCTTTCTTT. This chain links TRBV5-6 with TRBJ1-1; TRBD1 matches at 7 bases. Germline CDR1 SGHDT, CDR2 YYEEEE. The V segment lost 1 base and the J segment 3 bases; nucleotides outside the gene matches: 18. The CDR3 covers 19 residues.

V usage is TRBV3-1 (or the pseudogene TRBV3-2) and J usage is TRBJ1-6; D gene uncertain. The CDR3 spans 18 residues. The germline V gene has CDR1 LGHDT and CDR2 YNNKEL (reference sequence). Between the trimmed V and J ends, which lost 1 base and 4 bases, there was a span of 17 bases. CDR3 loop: CASSQAGNTILYNSPLHF. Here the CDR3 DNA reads TGTGCCAGCAGCCAAGCGGGAAATACTATACTTTATAATTCACCCCTCCACTTT.

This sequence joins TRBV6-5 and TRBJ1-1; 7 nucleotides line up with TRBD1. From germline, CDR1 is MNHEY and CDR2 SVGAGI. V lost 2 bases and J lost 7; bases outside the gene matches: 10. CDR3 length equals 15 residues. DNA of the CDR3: TGTGCCAGCAGTTACGTGACAGGGAGGAACCGTGAAGCTTTCTTT. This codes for CASSYVTGRNREAFF.

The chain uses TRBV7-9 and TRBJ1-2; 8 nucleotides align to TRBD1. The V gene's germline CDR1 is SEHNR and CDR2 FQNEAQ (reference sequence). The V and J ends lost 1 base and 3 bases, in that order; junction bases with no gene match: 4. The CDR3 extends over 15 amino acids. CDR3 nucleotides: TGTGCCAGCAGCTTAGGTCCAGGGGGCTACTATGGCTACACCTTC. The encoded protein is CASSLGPGGYYGYTF. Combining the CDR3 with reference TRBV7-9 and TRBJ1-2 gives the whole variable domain DTGVSQNPRHKITKRGQNVTFRCDPISEHNRLYWYRQTLGQGPEFLTYFQNEAQLEKSRLLSDRFSAERPKGSFSTLEIQRTEQGDSAMYLCASSLGPGGYYGYTFGSGTRLTVV.

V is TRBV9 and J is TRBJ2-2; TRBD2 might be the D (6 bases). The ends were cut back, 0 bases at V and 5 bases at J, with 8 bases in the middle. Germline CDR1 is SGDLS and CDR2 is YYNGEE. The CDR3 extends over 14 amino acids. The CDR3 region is CASSVGRGTGELFF. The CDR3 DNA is TGTGCCAGCAGCGTAGGGAGGGGTACCGGGGAGCTGTTTTTT.

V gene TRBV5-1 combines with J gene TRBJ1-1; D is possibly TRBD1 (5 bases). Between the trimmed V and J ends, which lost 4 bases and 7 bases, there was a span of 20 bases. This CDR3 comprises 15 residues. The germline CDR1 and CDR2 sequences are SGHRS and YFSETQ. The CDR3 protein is CASSSRTGTNSEAFF. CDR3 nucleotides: TGCGCCAGCAGCAGTAGAACCGGGACTAATAGTGAAGCTTTCTTT.

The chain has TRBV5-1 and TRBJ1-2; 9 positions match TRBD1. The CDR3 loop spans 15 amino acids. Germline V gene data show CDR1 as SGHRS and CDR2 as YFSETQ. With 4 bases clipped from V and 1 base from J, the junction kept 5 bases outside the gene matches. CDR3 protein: CASSAGQGNNYGYTF. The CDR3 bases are TGCGCCAGCAGCGCGGGACAGGGTAATAACTATGGCTACACCTTC.

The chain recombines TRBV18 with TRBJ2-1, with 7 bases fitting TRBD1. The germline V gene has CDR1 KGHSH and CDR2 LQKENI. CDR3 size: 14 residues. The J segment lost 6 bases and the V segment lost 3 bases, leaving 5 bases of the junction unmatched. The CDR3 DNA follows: TGTGCCAGCTCACCGAGGGGACAGACCAATGAGCAGTTCTTC. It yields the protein CASSPRGQTNEQFF.

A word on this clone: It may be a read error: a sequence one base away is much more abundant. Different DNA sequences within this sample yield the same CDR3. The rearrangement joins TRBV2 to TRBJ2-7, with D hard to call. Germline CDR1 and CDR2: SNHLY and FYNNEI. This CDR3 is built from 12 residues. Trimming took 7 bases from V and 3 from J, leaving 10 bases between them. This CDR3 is CASNFDNYEQYF. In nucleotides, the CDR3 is TGTGCCAGCAATTTTGACAACTACGAGCAGTACTTC.

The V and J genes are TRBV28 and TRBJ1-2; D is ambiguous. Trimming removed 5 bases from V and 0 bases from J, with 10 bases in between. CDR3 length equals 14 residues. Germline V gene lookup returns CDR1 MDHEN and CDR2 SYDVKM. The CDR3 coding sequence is TGTGCCAGCAGTCCGACATACGCTAACTATGGCTACACCTTC. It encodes CASSPTYANYGYTF.

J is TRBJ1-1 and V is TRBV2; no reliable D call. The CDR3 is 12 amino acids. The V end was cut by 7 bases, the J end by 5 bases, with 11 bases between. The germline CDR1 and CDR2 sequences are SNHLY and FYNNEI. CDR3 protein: CASKLSRTEAFF. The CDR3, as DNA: TGTGCCAGCAAATTATCGAGGACTGAAGCTTTCTTT.

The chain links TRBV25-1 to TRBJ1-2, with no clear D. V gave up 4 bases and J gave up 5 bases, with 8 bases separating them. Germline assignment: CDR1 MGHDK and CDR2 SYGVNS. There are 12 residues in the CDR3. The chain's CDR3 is CASSVTYYGYTF. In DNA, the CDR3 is TGTGCCAGCAGTGTAACATATTATGGCTACACCTTC.